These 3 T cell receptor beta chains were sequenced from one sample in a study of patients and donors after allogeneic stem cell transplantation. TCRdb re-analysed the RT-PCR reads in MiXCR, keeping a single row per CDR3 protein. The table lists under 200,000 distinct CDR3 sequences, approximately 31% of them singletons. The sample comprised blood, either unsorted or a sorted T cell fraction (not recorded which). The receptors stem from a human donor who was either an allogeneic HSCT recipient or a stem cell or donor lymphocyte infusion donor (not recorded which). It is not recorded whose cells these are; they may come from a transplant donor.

CDR3 coding DNA: TGCGCCAGCAGCTTAGGGACAGGGTTCATCCACGAGCAGTACTTC. Translating it yields CASSLGTGFIHEQYF. The chain joins TRBV5-1 to TRBJ2-7; TRBD1 agrees at 9 bases. Germline V gene data show CDR1 as SGHRS and CDR2 as YFSETQ. V was pared by 2 bases and J by 5 bases, with 8 bases of the junction left unmatched. This CDR3 contains 15 residues.

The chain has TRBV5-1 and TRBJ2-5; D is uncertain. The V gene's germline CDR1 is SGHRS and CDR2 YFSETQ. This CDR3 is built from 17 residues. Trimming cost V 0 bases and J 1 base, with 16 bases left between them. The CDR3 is CASSLARLRWLQETQYF. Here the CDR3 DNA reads TGCGCCAGCAGCTTGGCCCGATTGAGGTGGCTCCAAGAGACCCAGTACTTC. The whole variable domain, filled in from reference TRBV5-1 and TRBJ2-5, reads KAGVTQTPRYLIKTRGQQVTLSCSPISGHRSVSWYQQTPGQGLQFLFEYFSETQRNKGNFPGRFSGRQFSNSRSEMNVSTLELGDSALYLCASSLARLRWLQETQYFGPGTRLLVL.

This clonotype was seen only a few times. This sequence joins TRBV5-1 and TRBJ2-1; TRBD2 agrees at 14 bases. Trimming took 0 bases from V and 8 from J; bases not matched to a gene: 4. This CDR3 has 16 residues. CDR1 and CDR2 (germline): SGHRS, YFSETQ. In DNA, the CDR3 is TGCGCCAGCAGCTTGGGACCGGGACTAGCGGGAGATGAGCAGTTCTTC. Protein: CASSLGPGLAGDEQFF.